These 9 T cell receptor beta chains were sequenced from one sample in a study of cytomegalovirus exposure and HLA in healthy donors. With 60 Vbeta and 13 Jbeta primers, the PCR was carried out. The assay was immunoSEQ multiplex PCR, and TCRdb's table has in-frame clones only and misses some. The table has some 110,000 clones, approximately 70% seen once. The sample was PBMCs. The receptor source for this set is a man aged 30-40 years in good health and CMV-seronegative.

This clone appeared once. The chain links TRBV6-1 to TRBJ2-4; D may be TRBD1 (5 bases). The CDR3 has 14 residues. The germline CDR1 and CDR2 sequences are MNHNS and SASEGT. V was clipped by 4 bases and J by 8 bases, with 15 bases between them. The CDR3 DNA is TGTGCCAGCAGTGTATCAGGGCGCGAGGACATTCAGTACTTC. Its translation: CASSVSGREDIQYF.

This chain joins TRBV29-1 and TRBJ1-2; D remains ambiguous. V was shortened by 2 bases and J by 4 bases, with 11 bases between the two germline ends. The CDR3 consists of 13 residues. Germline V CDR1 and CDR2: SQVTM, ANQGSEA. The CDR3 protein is CSVELSRSYGYTF. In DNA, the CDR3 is TGCAGCGTTGAACTATCGAGGAGCTATGGCTACACCTTC.

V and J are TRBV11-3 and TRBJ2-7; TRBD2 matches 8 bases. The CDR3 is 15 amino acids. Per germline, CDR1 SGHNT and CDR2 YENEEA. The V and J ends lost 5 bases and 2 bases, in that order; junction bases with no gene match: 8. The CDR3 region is CASSRTSGRTYEQYF. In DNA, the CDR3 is TGTGCCAGCAGCCGGACGAGCGGGAGAACCTACGAGCAGTACTTC.

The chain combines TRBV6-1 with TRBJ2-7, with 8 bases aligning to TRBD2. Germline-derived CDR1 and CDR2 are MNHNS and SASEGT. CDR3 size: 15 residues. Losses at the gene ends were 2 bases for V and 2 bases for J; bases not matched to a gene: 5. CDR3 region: CASSELVAGPYEQYF. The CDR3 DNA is TGTGCCAGCAGTGAATTGGTAGCGGGACCCTACGAGCAGTACTTC.

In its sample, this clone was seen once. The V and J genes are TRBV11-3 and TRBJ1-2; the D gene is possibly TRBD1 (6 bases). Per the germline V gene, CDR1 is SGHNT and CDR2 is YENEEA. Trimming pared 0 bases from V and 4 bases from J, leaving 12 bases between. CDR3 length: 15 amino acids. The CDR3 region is CASSLDPGGGYGYTF. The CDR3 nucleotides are TGTGCCAGCAGCTTAGATCCGGGGGGCGGCTATGGCTACACCTTC.

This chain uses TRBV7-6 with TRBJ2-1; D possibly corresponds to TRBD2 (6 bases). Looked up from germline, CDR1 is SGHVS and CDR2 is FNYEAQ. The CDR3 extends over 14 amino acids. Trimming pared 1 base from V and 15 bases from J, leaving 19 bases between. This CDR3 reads CASSLENSGPPVFF. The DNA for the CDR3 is TGTGCCAGCAGCTTAGAAAATAGCGGACCCCCGGTGTTCTTC.

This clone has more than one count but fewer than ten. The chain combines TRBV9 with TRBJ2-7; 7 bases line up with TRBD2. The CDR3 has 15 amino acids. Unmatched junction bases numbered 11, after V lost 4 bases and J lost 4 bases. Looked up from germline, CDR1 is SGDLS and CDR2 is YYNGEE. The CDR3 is CASSLGPGGQYEQYF. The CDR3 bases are TGTGCCAGCAGCCTGGGACCGGGAGGACAATACGAGCAGTACTTC.

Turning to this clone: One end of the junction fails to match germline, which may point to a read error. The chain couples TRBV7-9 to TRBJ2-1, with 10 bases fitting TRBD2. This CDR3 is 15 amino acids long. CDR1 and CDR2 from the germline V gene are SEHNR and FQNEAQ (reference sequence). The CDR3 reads CSSSYTSGNYNEQFF. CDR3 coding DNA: TGTTCCAGCAGCTACACTAGCGGGAACTACAATGAGCAGTTCTTC.

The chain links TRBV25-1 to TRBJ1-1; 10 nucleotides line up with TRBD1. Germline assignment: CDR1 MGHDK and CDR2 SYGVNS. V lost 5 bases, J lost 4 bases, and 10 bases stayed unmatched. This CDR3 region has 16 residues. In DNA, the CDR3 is TGTGCCAGCAGTCGAAAGGGACAGGGGCTGAGCACTGAAGCTTTCTTT. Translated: CASSRKGQGLSTEAFF.